Presented here are 4 T cell receptor beta chains from one specimen sequenced in a study of T cells after yellow fever vaccination. TCRdb processed the 5' RACE reads anew with MiXCR; each CDR3 protein has one entry. The sample yields 450,000 to 550,000 distinct CDR3 sequences, 20% to 25% seen once. The sample in question was PBMCs, obtained more than 20 days after the first yellow fever vaccination. Every receptor here comes from a man between 18 and 29 years old who received the YFV17D yellow fever vaccine.

The chain has TRBV20-1 and TRBJ2-5; D may correspond to TRBD1 or TRBD2 (5 bases each). This CDR3 has 14 amino acids. V shed 1 base and J shed 9 bases, with 18 bases lying between them. CDR1 and CDR2 from the germline V gene are DFQATT and SNEGSKA (reference sequence). The CDR3 nucleotides read TGCAGTGCTAGAGCATACTACGGGGCAAGGGCCCAGTACTTC. This encodes CSARAYYGARAQYF.

The chain has TRBV5-1 and TRBJ2-1; TRBD2 might be the D (5 bases). The CDR3 totals 15 residues. In germline, CDR1 is SGHRS, CDR2 YFSETQ. The ends were cut back, 4 bases at V and 3 bases at J, with 14 bases in the middle. The CDR3: CASSTAEGYYNEQFF. CDR3 in DNA: TGCGCCAGCAGCACCGCCGAGGGCTACTACAATGAGCAGTTCTTC.

CDR3 DNA sequence: TGCAGTGCTAAGGGGGGACTAGCATCAGATACGCAGTATTTT. Its protein product is CSAKGGLASDTQYF. The V call is TRBV20-1, the J call TRBJ2-3, with 9 bases identical to TRBD2. V was clipped by 4 bases and J by 4 bases; unmatched bases: 6. Per germline, CDR1 DFQATT and CDR2 SNEGSKA (reference sequence). CDR3 length: 14 amino acids.

The chain is built from TRBV20-1 and TRBJ2-3; weak D call: TRBD2 (6 bases). The V end lost 2 bases, the J end lost 3 bases, and 9 bases lay between the germline ends. Germline-derived CDR1 and CDR2 are DFQATT and SNEGSKA (reference sequence). The CDR3 is made up of 13 amino acids. Written as DNA, the CDR3 is TGCAGTGCTAGACAGGCGGGGACAGATACGCAGTATTTT. Residues: CSARQAGTDTQYF.